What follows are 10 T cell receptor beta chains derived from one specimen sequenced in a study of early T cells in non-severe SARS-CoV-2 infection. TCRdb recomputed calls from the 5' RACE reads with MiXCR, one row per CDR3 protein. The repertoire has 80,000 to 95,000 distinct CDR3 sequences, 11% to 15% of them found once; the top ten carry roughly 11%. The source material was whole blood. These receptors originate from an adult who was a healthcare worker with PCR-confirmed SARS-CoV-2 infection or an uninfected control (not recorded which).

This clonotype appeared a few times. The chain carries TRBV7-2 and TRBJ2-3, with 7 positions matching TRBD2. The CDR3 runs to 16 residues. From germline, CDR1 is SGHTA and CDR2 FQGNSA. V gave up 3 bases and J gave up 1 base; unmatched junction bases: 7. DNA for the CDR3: TGTGCCAGCAGCTTCTCCCTCACTAGCGGCACAGATACGCAGTATTTT. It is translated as CASSFSLTSGTDTQYF.

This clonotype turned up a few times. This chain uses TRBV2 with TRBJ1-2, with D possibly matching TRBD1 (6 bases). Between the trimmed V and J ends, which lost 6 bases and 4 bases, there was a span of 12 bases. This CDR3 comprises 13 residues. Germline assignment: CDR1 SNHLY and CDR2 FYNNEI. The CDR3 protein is CASRADSSYGYTF. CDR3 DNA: TGTGCCAGCAGGGCGGACAGTAGCTATGGCTACACCTTC.

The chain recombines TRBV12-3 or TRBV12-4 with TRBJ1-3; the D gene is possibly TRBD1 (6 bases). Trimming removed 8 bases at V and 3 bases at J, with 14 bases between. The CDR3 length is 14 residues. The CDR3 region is CASRRGPSGNTIYF. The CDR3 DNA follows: TGTGCCAGCCGGCGGGGGCCCAGTGGAAACACCATATATTTT.

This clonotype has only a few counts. CDR3 sequence: CASRPGTDYGYTF. CDR3 sequence (DNA): TGTGCCAGCAGGCCCGGGACCGACTATGGCTACACCTTC. The chain carries TRBV12-3 or TRBV12-4 and TRBJ1-2; D might be TRBD1 (5 bases). The CDR3 has 13 residues. V was pared by 6 bases and J by 3 bases, with 11 bases between.

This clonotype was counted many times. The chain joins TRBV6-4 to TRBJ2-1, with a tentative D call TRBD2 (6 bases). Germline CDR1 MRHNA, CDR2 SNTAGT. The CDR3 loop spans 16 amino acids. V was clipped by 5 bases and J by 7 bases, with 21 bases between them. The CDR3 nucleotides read TGTGCCAGCAGTCCGACATGGAGGGCTAGTAGGAATGAGCAGTTCTTC. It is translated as CASSPTWRASRNEQFF.

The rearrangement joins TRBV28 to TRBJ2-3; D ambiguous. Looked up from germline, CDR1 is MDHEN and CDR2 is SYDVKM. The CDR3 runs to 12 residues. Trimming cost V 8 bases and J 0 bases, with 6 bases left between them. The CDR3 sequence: CASAASTDTQYF. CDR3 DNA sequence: TGTGCCAGCGCGGCTAGCACAGATACGCAGTATTTT. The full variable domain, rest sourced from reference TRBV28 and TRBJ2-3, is DVKVTQSSRYLVKRTGEKVFLECVQDMDHENMFWYRQDPGLGLRLIYFSYDVKMKEKGDIPEGYSVSREKKERFSLILESASTNQTSMYLCASAASTDTQYFGPGTRLTVL.

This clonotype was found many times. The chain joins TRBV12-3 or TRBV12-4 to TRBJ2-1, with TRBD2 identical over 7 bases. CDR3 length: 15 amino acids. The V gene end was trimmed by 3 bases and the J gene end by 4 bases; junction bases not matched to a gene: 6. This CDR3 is CASSLGGGTYNEQFF. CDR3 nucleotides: TGTGCCAGCAGTTTGGGCGGGGGAACGTACAATGAGCAGTTCTTC.

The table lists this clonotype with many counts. The CDR3 coding sequence is TGCGCCAGCAGTCCACTCTCTCGCGCTTACAAGGGGGACACCGGGGAGCTGTTTTTT. This sequence encodes CASSPLSRAYKGDTGELFF. The rearrangement joins TRBV5-1 to TRBJ2-2; D is possibly TRBD1 (6 bases). The CDR3 contains 19 residues. The germline V and J ends were trimmed by 5 bases and 3 bases, with 26 bases remaining between them. The germline CDR1 and CDR2 sequences are SGHRS and YFSETQ.

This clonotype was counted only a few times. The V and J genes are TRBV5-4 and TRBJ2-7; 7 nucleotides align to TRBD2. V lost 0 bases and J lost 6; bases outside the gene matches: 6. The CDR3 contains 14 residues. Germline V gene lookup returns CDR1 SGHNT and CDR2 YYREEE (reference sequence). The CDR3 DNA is TGTGCCAGCAGCTTGGATCGGACTAGGGGCGAGCAGTACTTC. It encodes CASSLDRTRGEQYF.

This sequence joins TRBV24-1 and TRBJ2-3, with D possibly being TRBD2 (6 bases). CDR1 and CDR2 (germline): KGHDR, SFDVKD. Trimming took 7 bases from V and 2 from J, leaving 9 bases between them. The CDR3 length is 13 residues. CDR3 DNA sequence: TGTGCCACCAGGCGGGACTCCACAGATACGCAGTATTTT. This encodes CATRRDSTDTQYF.